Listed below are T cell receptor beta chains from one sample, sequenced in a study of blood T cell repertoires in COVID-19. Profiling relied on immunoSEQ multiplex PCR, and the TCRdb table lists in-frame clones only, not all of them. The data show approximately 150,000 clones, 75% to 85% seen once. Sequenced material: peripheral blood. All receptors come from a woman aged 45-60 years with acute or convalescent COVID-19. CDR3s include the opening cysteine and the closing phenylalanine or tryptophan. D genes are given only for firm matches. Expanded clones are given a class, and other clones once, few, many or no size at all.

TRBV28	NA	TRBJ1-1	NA	CASSTNTEAFF	TGTGCCAGCAGCACAAACACTGAAGCTTTCTTT
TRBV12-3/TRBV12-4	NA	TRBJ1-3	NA	CASSLSENTIYF	TGTGCCAGCAGTTTAAGTGAGAACACCATATATTTT
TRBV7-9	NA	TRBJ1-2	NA	CASSPMLGPRTVYGYTF	TGTGCCAGCAGCCCGATGTTGGGACCTCGGACAGTCTATGGCTACACCTTC
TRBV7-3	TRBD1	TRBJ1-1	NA	CASSLTGENTEAFF	TGTGCCAGCAGCTTGACAGGGGAGAACACTGAAGCTTTCTTT
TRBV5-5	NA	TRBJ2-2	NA	CASRTRTEGAGELFF	TGTGCCAGCAGAACGAGGACAGAAGGGGCCGGGGAGCTGTTTTTT
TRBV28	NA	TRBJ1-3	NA	CASRPETSGNTIYF	TGTGCCAGCCGCCCAGAAACCTCTGGAAACACCATATATTTT
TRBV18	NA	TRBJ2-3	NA	CASSPTGPSTDTQYF	TGTGCCAGCTCACCGACAGGTCCTAGCACAGATACGCAGTATTTT
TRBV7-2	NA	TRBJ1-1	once	CASSLGRAGEAFF	TGTGCCAGCAGCCTCGGGAGGGCAGGAGAAGCTTTCTTT
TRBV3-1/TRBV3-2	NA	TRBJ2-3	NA	CASSQAGTDTQYF	TGTGCCAGCAGCCAAGCGGGCACAGATACGCAGTATTTT
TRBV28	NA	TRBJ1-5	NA	CASRQVNQPQHF	TGTGCCAGCAGGCAGGTCAATCAGCCCCAGCATTTT
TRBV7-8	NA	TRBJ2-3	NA	CASSPRIPGYGADTQYF	TGTGCCAGCAGCCCCCGGATCCCGGGATACGGTGCAGATACGCAGTATTTT
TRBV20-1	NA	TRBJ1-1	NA	CSASSQGYTEAFF	TGCAGTGCTAGTTCCCAGGGGTACACTGAAGCTTTCTTT
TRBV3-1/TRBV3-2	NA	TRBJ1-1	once	CASSHRGADTEAFF	TGTGCCAGCAGCCACAGGGGTGCGGACACTGAAGCTTTCTTT
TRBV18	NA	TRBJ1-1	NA	CASSPTIMEAFF	TGTGCCAGCTCACCGACAATAATGGAAGCTTTCTTT
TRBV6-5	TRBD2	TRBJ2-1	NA	CASTQGGGLNEQFF	TGTGCCAGCACCCAGGGCGGGGGGTTGAATGAGCAGTTCTTC
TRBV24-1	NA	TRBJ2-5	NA	CATSDVQQAQETQYF	TGTGCCACCAGTGATGTCCAACAGGCCCAAGAGACCCAGTACTTC
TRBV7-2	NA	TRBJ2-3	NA	CASSLDLALGVTDTQYF	TGTGCCAGCAGCTTAGATCTGGCACTAGGCGTCACAGATACGCAGTATTTT
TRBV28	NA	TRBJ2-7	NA	CASGSIQVYEQYF	TGTGCCAGCGGTAGTATCCAGGTTTACGAGCAGTACTTC
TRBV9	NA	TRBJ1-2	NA	CASSVGFRGATF	TGTGCCAGCAGCGTGGGTTTTCGAGGCGCCACCTTC
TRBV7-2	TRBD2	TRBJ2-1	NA	CASSLGRGDIYNEQFF	TGTGCCAGCAGCTTAGGACGGGGGGATATCTACAATGAGCAGTTCTTC
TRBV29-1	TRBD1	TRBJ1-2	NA	CSVEANRGDYGYTF	TGCAGCGTTGAGGCGAACAGGGGGGACTATGGCTACACCTTC
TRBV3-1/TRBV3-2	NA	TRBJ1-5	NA	CASSQPGGSNQPQHF	TGTGCCAGCAGCCAACCGGGGGGAAGCAATCAGCCCCAGCATTTT
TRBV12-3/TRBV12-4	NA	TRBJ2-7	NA	CASSSTGREQYF	TGTGCCAGCAGTTCAACAGGACGAGAGCAGTACTTC
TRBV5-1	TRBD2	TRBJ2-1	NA	CASSLAQAGVGEQFF	TGCGCCAGCAGCTTGGCCCAGGCGGGGGTCGGTGAGCAGTTCTTC
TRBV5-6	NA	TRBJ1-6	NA	CASSLRGSPLHF	TGTGCCAGCAGCCTGCGGGGTTCACCCCTCCACTTT
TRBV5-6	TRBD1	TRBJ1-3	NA	CASSLTGAGNTIYF	TGTGCCAGCAGCTTGACAGGGGCAGGAAACACCATATATTTT
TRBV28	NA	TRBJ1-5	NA	CASISADRNQPQHF	TGTGCCAGCATATCAGCGGACCGGAATCAGCCCCAGCATTTT
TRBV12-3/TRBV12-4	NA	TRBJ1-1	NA	CASSFSVNTEAFF	TGTGCCAGCAGTTTTTCGGTGAACACTGAAGCTTTCTTT
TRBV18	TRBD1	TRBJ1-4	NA	CASSPRQGNEKLFF	TGTGCCAGCTCACCACGACAGGGGAATGAAAAACTGTTTTTT
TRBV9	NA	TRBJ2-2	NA	CASSVVGVGTGELFF	TGTGCCAGCAGCGTAGTAGGGGTAGGGACCGGGGAGCTGTTTTTT
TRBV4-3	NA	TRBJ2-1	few	CASSSSGLANNEQFF	TGCGCCAGCAGCTCGTCTGGGCTAGCGAACAATGAGCAGTTCTTC
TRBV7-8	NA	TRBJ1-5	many	CASSTQAGWSNQPQHF	TGTGCCAGCAGCACCCAGGCAGGGTGGTCCAATCAGCCCCAGCATTTT
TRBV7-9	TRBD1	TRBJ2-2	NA	CASSFTGVPTGELFF	TGTGCCAGCAGCTTCACAGGGGTCCCCACCGGGGAGCTGTTTTTT
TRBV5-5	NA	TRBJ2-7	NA	CASSLGSGAYEQYF	TGTGCCAGCAGCTTGGGTTCAGGGGCGTACGAGCAGTACTTC
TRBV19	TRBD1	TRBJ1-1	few	CASSIVWTGLNTEAFF	TGTGCCAGTAGTATAGTGTGGACAGGATTGAACACTGAAGCTTTCTTT
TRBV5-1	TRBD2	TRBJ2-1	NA	CASRPGGGTNEQFF	TGCGCCAGCAGACCCGGGGGGGGTACAAATGAGCAGTTCTTC
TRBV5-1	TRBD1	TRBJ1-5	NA	CASSLEGGQPQHF	TGCGCCAGCAGCTTGGAAGGGGGCCAGCCCCAGCATTTT
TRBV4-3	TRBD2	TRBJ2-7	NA	CASSLPPPRAGEPSYEQYF	TGCGCCAGCAGTTTACCTCCGCCCCGAGCGGGGGAACCCTCCTACGAGCAGTACTTC
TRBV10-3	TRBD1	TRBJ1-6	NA	CATQAGTENSPLHF	TGTGCCACCCAGGCAGGGACAGAAAATTCACCCCTCCACTTT
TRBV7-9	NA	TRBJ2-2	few	CASSLVQGVNLRGTGELFF	TGTGCCAGCAGCTTAGTACAGGGAGTAAACCTCCGAGGCACCGGGGAGCTGTTTTTT
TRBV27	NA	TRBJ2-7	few	CASSSSAYEQYF	TGTGCCAGCAGTTCGTCCGCCTACGAGCAGTACTTC
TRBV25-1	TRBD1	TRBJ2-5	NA	CASSPRDRKETQYF	TGTGCCAGCAGTCCTCGGGACAGGAAAGAGACCCAGTACTTC
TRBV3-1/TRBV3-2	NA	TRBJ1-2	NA	CASSQASTGSYGYTF	TGTGCCAGCAGCCAAGCCTCGACAGGTAGTTATGGCTACACCTTC
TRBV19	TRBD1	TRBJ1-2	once	CASNMDRDNYGYTF	TGTGCCAGTAACATGGACAGGGATAACTATGGCTACACCTTC
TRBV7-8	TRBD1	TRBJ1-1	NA	CASSFYPGTGGIQNTEAFF	TGTGCCAGCAGCTTTTACCCAGGGACAGGAGGCATCCAGAACACTGAAGCTTTCTTT
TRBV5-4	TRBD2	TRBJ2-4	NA	CASSFPGTSSIGAKNIQYF	TGTGCCAGCAGCTTTCCCGGGACTAGTAGTATTGGAGCCAAAAACATTCAGTACTTC
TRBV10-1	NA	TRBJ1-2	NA	CASSDRVEENYGYTF	TGCGCCAGCAGTGACCGGGTGGAGGAGAACTATGGCTACACCTTC
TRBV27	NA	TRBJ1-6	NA	CASSLLGGQGGSPLHF	TGTGCCAGCAGTTTACTCGGGGGGCAAGGGGGTTCACCCCTCCACTTT
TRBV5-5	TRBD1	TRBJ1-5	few	CASSLGADRENQPQHF	TGTGCCAGCAGCTTGGGGGCCGACAGGGAAAATCAGCCCCAGCATTTT
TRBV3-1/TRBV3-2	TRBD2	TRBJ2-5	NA	CASSHALAAQETQYF	TGTGCCAGCAGCCATGCACTAGCGGCACAAGAGACCCAGTACTTC
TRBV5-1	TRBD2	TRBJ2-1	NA	CASSLDRGDLYEQFF	TGCGCCAGCAGCTTGGACCGGGGGGATCTGTATGAGCAGTTCTTC
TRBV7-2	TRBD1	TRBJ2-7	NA	CASSLGVGGAYEQYF	TGTGCCAGCAGCTTAGGTGTAGGGGGCGCGTACGAGCAGTACTTC
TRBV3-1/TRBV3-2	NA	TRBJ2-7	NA	CASSLDPGSYEQYF	TGTGCCAGCAGTCTCGATCCAGGCTCCTACGAGCAGTACTTC
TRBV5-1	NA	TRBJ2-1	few	CASKSVGAGLAYSYNEQFF	TGCGCCAGCAAATCAGTGGGCGCTGGTTTGGCCTATTCCTACAATGAGCAGTTCTTC
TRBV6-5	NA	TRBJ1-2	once	CASSSPRGGLNRGYTF	TGTGCCAGCAGTTCCCCCAGGGGAGGGCTAAATAGGGGCTACACCTTC
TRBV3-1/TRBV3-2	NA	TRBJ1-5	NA	CASSPMTDNQPQHF	TGTGCCAGCAGCCCGATGACAGACAATCAGCCCCAGCATTTT
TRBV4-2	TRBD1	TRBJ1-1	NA	CASSQMGQMGTEAFF	TGTGCCAGCAGCCAAATGGGACAGATGGGGACTGAAGCTTTCTTT
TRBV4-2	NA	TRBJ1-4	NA	CASSPNNEKLFF	TGTGCCAGCAGCCCTAATAATGAAAAACTGTTTTTT
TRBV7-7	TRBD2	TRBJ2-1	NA	CASTPGLASDEQFF	TGTGCCAGCACGCCTGGACTAGCTTCAGATGAGCAGTTCTTC